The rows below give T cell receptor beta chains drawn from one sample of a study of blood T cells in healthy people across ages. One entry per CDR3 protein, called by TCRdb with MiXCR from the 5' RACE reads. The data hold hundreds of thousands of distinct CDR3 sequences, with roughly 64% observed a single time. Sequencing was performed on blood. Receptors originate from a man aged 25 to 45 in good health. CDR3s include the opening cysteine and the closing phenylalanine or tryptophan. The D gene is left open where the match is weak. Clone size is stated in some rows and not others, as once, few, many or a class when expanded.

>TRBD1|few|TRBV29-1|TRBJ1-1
CSVPRDRGRTEAFF
TGCAGCGTGCCCCGGGACAGGGGTAGGACTGAAGCTTTCTTT
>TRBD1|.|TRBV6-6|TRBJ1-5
CASSYSRRTGGDQPQHF
TGTGCCAGCAGTTACTCGAGACGGACAGGGGGAGATCAGCCCCAGCATTTT
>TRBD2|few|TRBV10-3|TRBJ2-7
CAISPPPGLGNEQYF
TGTGCCATCAGTCCCCCCCCGGGACTAGGGAACGAGCAGTACTTC
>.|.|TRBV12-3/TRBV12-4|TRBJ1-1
CASSFKRLAEAFF
TGTGCCAGCAGTTTTAAGAGGTTGGCTGAAGCTTTCTTT
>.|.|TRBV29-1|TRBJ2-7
CSVAAGNSSYEQYF
TGCAGCGTTGCCGCTGGGAACAGCTCCTACGAGCAGTACTTC
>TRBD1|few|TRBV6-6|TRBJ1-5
CASSYTTGGNQPQHF
TGTGCCAGCAGTTACACTACAGGGGGGAATCAGCCCCAGCATTTT
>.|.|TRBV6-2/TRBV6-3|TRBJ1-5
CASRDRAPDQPQHF
TGTGCCAGCAGGGACCGGGCCCCAGATCAGCCCCAGCATTTT
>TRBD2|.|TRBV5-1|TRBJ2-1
CASSSEGTSKSYNEQFF
TGCGCCAGCAGCTCGGAGGGGACTAGCAAGTCCTACAATGAGCAGTTCTTC
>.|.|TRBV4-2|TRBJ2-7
CASSQDTTYEQYF
TGTGCCAGCAGCCAAGATACGACCTACGAGCAGTACTTC
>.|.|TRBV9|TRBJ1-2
CASSVVTDNYGYTF
TGTGCCAGCAGCGTAGTCACTGATAACTATGGCTACACCTTC
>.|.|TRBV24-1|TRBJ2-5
CATLIGRERDFETQYF
TGTGCCACCCTAATTGGTAGGGAGAGGGACTTCGAGACCCAGTACTTC
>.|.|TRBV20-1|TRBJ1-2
CSARVDGDYGYTF
TGCAGTGCTAGGGTCGACGGTGACTATGGCTACACCTTC
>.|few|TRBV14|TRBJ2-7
CASNGQQGYEQYF
TGTGCCAGCAATGGTCAACAAGGGTACGAGCAGTACTTC
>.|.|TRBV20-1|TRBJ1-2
CSARGQSRLGYTF
TGCAGTGCTAGAGGGCAATCCCGGTTGGGCTACACCTTC
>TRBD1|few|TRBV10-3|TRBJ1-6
CAISESSGTANSPLHF
TGTGCCATCAGTGAGTCCTCCGGGACAGCCAATTCACCCCTCCACTTT
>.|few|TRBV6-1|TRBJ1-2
CASSEKVQGSGYTF
TGTGCCAGCAGTGAAAAGGTACAGGGAAGTGGCTACACCTTC
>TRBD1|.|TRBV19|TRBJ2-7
CASSIGTGVVYEQYF
TGTGCCAGTAGTATCGGGACAGGGGTTGTGTACGAGCAGTACTTC
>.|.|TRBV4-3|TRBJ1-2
CASSPLVGYYGYTF
TGCGCCAGCAGCCCTCTGGTAGGGTACTATGGCTACACCTTC
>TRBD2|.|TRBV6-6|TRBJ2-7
CASSAPGLAFVYEQYF
TGTGCCAGCAGTGCCCCCGGACTAGCATTTGTCTACGAGCAGTACTTC
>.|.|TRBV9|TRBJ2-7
CASSVLGEEQYF
TGTGCCAGCAGCGTATTAGGCGAAGAGCAGTACTTC
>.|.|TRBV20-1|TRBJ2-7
CSARDSDYGQYF
TGCAGTGCTAGAGATTCCGATTACGGGCAGTACTTC
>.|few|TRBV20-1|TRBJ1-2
CSARGVGIELNYGYTF
TGCAGTGCTAGAGGGGTCGGCATAGAACTAAACTATGGCTACACCTTC
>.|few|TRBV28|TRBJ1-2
CVTLSRTPHGYTF
TGTGTCACCCTTTCACGGACGCCACATGGCTACACCTTC
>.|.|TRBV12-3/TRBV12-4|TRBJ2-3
CASSLEGRTDTQYF
TGTGCCAGCAGCTTAGAGGGACGCACAGATACGCAGTATTTT
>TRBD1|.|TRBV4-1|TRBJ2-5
CASSQDGTDQETQYF
TGCGCCAGCAGCCAAGACGGGACAGATCAAGAGACCCAGTACTTC
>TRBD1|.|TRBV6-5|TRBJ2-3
CASSRGLPDTQYF
TGTGCCAGCAGCAGGGGGCTCCCAGATACGCAGTATTTT
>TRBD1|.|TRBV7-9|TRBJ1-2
CASSTGQGAGNYGYTF
TGTGCCAGCAGCACCGGACAGGGGGCCGGAAACTATGGCTACACCTTC
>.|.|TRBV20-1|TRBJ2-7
CSTSGGSTTGEQYF
.
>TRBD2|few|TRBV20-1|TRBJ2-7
CSAEAGNSYEQYF
TGCAGTGCTGAAGCGGGGAACTCCTACGAGCAGTACTTC
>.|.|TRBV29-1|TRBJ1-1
CTDGVNTEAFF
TGCACCGATGGGGTTAACACTGAAGCTTTCTTT
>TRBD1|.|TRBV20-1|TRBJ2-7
CSATGQGVYEQYF
TGCAGTGCCACTGGACAGGGCGTATACGAGCAGTACTTC
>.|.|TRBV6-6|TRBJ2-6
CASSYGVATSGTNVLTF
TGTGCCAGCAGTTACGGAGTAGCCACGTCTGGGACCAACGTCCTGACTTTC
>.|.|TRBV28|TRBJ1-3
CASKIRASGNTIYF
TGTGCCAGCAAGATCAGGGCCTCTGGAAACACCATATATTTT
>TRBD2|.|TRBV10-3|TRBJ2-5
CAIRDSLAGVKETQYF
TGTGCCATCAGGGATTCTCTAGCGGGAGTTAAAGAGACCCAGTACTTC
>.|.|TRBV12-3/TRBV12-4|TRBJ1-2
CASSFSGQGNYGYTF
TGTGCCAGCAGTTTCTCCGGACAAGGCAACTATGGCTACACCTTC
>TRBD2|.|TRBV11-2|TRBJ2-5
CASSSGTSGGQQETQYF
TGTGCCAGCAGCTCAGGCACTAGCGGGGGGCAACAAGAGACCCAGTACTTC
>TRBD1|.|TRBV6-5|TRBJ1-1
CASRPDRAGSTEAFF
TGTGCCAGCAGACCGGACAGGGCGGGTAGCACTGAAGCTTTCTTT
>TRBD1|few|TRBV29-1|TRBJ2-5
CSGQGQTQETQYF
TGCAGCGGACAGGGACAGACTCAAGAGACCCAGTACTTC
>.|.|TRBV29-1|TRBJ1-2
CSVSGQGGDYGYTF
TGCAGCGTTTCAGGTCAGGGCGGGGACTATGGCTACACCTTC
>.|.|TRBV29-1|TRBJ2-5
CSVGALVLETQYF
TGCAGCGTTGGGGCGCTAGTTTTAGAGACCCAGTACTTC
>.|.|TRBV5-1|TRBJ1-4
CASSLALAPNEKLFF
TGCGCCAGCAGCTTGGCCCTGGCCCCTAATGAAAAACTGTTTTTT
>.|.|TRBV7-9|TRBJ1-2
CASSFTAGEGGYTF
TGTGCCAGCAGCTTTACTGCAGGGGAAGGTGGCTACACCTTC
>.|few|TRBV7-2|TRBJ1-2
CASSLDKNYGYTF
TGTGCCAGCAGCTTAGACAAGAACTATGGCTACACCTTC
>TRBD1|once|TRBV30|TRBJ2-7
CAWSAGQVSYEQYF
TGTGCCTGGAGTGCCGGACAGGTCTCCTACGAGCAGTACTTC
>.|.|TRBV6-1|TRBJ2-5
CASSGSRGIQETQYF
TGTGCCAGCAGTGGGTCGCGGGGCATACAAGAGACCCAGTACTTC
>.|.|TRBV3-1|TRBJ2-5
CASSKRGAGLYF
TGTGCCAGCAGCAAGAGAGGGGCAGGGCTGTACTTC
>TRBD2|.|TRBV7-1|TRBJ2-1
CASVSGGAESYNEQFF
TGTGCCAGCGTCAGCGGGGGGGCTGAGTCCTACAATGAGCAGTTCTTC
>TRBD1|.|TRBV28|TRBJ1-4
CASSVTGAGEKLFF
TGTGCCAGCAGCGTCACAGGGGCGGGCGAAAAACTGTTTTTT
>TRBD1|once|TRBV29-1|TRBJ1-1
CSVEGQGDANTEAFF
TGCAGCGTTGAGGGGCAGGGGGATGCGAACACTGAAGCTTTCTTT
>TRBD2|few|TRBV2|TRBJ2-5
CASSADLAGAETQYF
TGTGCCAGCAGTGCGGATTTAGCGGGGGCGGAGACCCAGTACTTC
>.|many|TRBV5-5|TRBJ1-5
CASSVGTNQPQHF
TGTGCCAGCAGCGTCGGTACGAATCAGCCCCAGCATTTT
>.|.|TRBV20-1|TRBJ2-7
CSASSPGQRAEQYF
TGCAGTGCTAGCTCTCCTGGACAGCGGGCCGAGCAGTACTTC